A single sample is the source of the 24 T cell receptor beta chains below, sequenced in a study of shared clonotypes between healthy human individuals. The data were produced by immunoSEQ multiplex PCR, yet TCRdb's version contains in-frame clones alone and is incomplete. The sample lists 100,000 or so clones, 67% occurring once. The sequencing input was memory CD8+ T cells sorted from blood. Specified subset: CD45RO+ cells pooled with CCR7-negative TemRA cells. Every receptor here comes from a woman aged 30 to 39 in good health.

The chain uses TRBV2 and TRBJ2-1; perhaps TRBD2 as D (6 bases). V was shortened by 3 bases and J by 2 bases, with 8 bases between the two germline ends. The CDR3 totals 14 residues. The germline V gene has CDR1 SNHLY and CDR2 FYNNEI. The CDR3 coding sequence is TGTGCCAGCAGTGATCTAGCGCCCTACAATGAGCAGTTCTTC. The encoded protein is CASSDLAPYNEQFF. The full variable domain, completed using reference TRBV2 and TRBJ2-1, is EPEVTQTPSHQVTQMGQEVILRCVPISNHLYFYWYRQILGQKVEFLVSFYNNEISEKSEIFDDQFSVERPDGSNFTLKIRSTKLEDSAMYFCASSDLAPYNEQFFGPGTRLTVL.

For the CDR3, the DNA is TGTGCCAGTAGTATCGTCCCCCGGGGGGAGCAGTACTTC. Encoded protein: CASSIVPRGEQYF. The genes are TRBV19 and TRBJ2-7, with a weak D call TRBD2 (6 bases). V was shortened by 3 bases and J by 7 bases, with 13 bases between the two germline ends. CDR3 length: 13 residues. CDR1 is LNHDA, CDR2 SQIVND, per germline (reference sequence).

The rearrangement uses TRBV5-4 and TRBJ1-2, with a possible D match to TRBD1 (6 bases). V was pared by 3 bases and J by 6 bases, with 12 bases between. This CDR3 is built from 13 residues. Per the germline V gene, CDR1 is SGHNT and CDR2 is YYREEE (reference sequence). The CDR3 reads CASSYNREDGYTF. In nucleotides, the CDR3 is TGTGCCAGCAGCTATAACAGGGAGGATGGCTACACCTTC.

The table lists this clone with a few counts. DNA for the CDR3: TGTGCCAGCAGTCCTTCTACGTTTCAAGAGACCCAGTACTTC. This codes for CASSPSTFQETQYF. The rearrangement links TRBV7-9 to TRBJ2-5; D gene uncertain. Trimming cost V 6 bases and J 2 bases, with 13 bases left between them. The CDR3 consists of 14 residues. Germline V gene lookup returns CDR1 SEHNR and CDR2 FQNEAQ (reference sequence). Full variable domain (outside the CDR3, taken from reference TRBV7-9 and TRBJ2-5): DTGVSQNPRHKITKRGQNVTFRCDPISEHNRLYWYRQTLGQGPEFLTYFQNEAQLEKSRLLSDRFSAERPKGSFSTLEIQRTEQGDSAMYLCASSPSTFQETQYFGPGTRLLVL.

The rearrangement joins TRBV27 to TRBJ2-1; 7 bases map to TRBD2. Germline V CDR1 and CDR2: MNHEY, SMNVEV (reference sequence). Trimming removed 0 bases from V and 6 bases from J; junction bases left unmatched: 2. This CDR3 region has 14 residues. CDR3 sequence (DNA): TGTGCCAGCAGTTTATCGACTAGCCCCAATGAGCAGTTCTTC. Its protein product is CASSLSTSPNEQFF.

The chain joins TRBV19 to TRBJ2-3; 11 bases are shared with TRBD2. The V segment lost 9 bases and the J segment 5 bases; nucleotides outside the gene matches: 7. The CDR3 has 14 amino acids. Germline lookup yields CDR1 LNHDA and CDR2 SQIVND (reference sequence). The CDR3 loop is CASKLAGVGDTQYF. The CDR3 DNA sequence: TGTGCCAGCAAACTAGCGGGAGTGGGAGATACGCAGTATTTT.

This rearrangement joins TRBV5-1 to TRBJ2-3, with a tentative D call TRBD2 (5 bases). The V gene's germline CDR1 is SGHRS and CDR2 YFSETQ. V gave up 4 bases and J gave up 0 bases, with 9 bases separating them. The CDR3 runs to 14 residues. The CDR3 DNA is TGCGCCAGCAGCCCCGAGCGGAGCACAGATACGCAGTATTTT. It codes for CASSPERSTDTQYF.

The CDR3 protein is CASSSTDRVHRELFF. In DNA, the CDR3 is TGTGCCAGCAGCTCCACAGACAGGGTCCACCGGGAGCTGTTTTTT. This chain connects TRBV9 to TRBJ2-2; 7 nucleotides agree with TRBD1. This CDR3 contains 15 residues. Germline CDR1 is SGDLS and CDR2 is YYNGEE. The V and J ends lost 4 bases and 9 bases, in that order; junction bases with no gene match: 12.

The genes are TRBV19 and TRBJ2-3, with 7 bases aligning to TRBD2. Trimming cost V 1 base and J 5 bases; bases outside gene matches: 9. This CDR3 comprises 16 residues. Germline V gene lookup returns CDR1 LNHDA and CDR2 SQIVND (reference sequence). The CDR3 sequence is CASSIGYGEGEDTQYF. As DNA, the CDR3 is TGTGCCAGTAGTATAGGTTACGGGGAGGGTGAAGATACGCAGTATTTT.

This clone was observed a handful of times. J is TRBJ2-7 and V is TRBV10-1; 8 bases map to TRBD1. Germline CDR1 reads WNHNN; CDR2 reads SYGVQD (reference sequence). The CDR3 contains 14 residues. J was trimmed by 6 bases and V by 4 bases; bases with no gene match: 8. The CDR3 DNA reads TGCGCCAGCAGTGGGACAGGGACCCTCGGCGAGCAGTACTTC. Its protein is CASSGTGTLGEQYF.

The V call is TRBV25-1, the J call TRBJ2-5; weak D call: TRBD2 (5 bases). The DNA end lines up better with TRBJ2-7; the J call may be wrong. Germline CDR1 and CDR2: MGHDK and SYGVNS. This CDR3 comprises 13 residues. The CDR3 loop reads CASSGGREYEQYF. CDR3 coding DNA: TGTGCCAGCAGTGGCGGGCGTGAATACGAGCAGTACTTC.

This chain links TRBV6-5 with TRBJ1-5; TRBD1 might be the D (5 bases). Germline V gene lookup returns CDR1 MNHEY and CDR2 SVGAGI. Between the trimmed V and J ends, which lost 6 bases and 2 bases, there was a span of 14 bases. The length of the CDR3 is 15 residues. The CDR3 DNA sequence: TGTGCCAGCAGCCAGGGAGAAGGAGGCAATCAGCCCCAGCATTTT. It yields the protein CASSQGEGGNQPQHF.

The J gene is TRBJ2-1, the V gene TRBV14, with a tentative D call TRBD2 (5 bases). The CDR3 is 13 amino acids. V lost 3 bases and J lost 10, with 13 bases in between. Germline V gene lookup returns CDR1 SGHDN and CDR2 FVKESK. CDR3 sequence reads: CASSQASSYEQFF. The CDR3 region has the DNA TGTGCCAGCAGCCAGGCTAGCAGCTACGAGCAGTTCTTC.

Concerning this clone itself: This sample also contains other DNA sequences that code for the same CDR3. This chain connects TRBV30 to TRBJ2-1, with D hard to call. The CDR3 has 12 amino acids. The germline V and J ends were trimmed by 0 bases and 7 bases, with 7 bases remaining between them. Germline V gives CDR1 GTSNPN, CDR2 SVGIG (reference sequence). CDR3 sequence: CAWSVLGNEQFF. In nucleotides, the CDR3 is TGTGCCTGGAGTGTACTCGGGAATGAGCAGTTCTTC.

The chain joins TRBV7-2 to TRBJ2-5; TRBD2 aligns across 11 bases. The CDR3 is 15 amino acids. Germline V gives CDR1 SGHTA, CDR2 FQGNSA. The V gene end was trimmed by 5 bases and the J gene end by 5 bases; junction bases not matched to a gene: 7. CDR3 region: CASSVVAGGAETQYF. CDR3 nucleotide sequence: TGTGCCAGCAGCGTAGTAGCGGGAGGGGCGGAGACCCAGTACTTC.

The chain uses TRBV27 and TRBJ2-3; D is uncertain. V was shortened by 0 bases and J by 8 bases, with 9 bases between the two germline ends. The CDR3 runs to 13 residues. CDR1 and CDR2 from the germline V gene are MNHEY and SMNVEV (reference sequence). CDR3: CASSLSRPRTQYF. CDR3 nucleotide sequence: TGTGCCAGCAGTTTATCTCGGCCACGTACGCAGTATTTT.

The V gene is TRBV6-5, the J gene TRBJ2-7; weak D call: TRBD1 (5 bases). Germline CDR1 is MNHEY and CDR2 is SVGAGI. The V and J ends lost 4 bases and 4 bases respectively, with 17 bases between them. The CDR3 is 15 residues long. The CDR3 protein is CASSFVSSPGYEQYF. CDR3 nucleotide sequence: TGTGCCAGCAGTTTCGTAAGCTCCCCAGGGTACGAGCAGTACTTC.

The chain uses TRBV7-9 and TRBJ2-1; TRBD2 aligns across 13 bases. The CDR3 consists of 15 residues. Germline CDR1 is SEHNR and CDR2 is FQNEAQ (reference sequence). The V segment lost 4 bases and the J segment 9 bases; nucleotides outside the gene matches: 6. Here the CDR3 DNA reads TGTGCCAGCAGCTCGGGACTAGCGGGACCCACTGAGCAGTTCTTC. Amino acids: CASSSGLAGPTEQFF.

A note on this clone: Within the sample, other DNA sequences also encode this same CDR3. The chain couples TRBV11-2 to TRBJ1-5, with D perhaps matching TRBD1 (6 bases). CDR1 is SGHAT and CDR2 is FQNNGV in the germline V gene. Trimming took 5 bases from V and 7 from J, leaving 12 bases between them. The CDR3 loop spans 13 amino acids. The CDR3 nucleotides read TGTGCCAGCAGCCCCGGTGGGGGCCAGCCCCAGCATTTT. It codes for CASSPGGGQPQHF.

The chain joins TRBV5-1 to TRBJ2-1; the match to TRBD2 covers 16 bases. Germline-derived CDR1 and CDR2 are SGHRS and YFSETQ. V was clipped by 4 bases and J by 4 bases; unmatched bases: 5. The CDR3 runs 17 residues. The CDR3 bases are TGCGCCAGCAGCCGCGGGACTAGCGGGAGGGGATACAATGAGCAGTTCTTC. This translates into CASSRGTSGRGYNEQFF.

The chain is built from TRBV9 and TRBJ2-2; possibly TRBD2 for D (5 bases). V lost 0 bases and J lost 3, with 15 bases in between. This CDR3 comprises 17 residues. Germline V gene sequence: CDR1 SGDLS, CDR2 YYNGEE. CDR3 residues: CASSVGELGMYTGELFF. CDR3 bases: TGTGCCAGCAGCGTAGGAGAACTCGGGATGTACACCGGGGAGCTGTTTTTT.

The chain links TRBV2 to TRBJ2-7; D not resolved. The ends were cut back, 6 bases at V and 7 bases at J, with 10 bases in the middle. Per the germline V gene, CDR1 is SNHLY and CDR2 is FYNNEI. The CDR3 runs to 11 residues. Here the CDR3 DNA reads TGTGCCAGCAGGGATTGGCGGGAGCAGTACTTC. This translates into CASRDWREQYF. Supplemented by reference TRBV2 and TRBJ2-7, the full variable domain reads EPEVTQTPSHQVTQMGQEVILRCVPISNHLYFYWYRQILGQKVEFLVSFYNNEISEKSEIFDDQFSVERPDGSNFTLKIRSTKLEDSAMYFCASRDWREQYFGPGTRLTVT.

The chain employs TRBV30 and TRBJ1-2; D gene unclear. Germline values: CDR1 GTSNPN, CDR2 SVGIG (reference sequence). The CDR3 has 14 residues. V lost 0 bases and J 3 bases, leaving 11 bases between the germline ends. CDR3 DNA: TGTGCCTGGAGTGTCCAGGAGCTATACTATGGCTACACCTTC. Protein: CAWSVQELYYGYTF.

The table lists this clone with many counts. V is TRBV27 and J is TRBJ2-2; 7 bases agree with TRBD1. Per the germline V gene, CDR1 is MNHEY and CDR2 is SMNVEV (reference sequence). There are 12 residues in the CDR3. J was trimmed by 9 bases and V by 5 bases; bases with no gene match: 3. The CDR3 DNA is TGTGCCAGCAGTCCGACAGGGAGGGAGCTGTTTTTT. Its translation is CASSPTGRELFF.